This T cell receptor (beta chain) stems from a study of OX40 agonist ivuxolimab in advanced cancers. Overall study context: A partial response was reached by three patients: one with hepatocellular carcinoma and two with cutaneous melanoma. Study results and caveats: CD8+ T cells were the subset that, on average, had more expanded clones than CD4+.

On this clone itself: As yet, its antigen is unknown.

Germline V gene sequence: CDR1 SGHRS, CDR2 YFSETQ. V was clipped by 1 base and J by 6 bases; unmatched bases: 10. The CDR3 length is 16 residues. Only in-frame clones appear in the TCRdb table, and some are missing; sequencing was by immunoSEQ multiplex PCR. The table includes roughly 76,000 clones, about 88% detected once. This sequence originates from an adult with an advanced solid tumor such as melanoma, head and neck, liver or kidney cancer. The chain links TRBV5-1 to TRBJ2-3, with TRBD1 identical over 8 bases. Here the sequenced sample was CD4+ or CD8+ T cells sorted from blood, taken in a trial of the OX40 agonist ivuxolimab. CDR3 bases: TGCGCCAGCAGCTTGAACCGACAGGGGCGAGGGGATACGCAGTATTTT. Protein: CASSLNRQGRGDTQYF. Combining the CDR3 with reference TRBV5-1 and TRBJ2-3 gives the whole variable domain KAGVTQTPRYLIKTRGQQVTLSCSPISGHRSVSWYQQTPGQGLQFLFEYFSETQRNKGNFPGRFSGRQFSNSRSEMNVSTLELGDSALYLCASSLNRQGRGDTQYFGPGTRLTVL.